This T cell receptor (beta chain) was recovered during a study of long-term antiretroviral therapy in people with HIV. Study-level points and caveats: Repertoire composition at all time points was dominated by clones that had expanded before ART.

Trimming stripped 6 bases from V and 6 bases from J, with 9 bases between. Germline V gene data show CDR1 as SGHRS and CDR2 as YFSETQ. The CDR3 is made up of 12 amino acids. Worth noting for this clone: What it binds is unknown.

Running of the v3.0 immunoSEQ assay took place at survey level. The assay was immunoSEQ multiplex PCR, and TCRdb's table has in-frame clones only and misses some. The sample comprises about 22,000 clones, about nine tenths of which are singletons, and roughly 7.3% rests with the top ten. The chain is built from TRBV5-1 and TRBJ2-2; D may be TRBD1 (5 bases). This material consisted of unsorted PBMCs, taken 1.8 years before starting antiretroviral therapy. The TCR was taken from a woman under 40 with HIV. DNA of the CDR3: TGCGCCAGCAAAAGGGGTTCCGGGGAGCTGTTTTTT. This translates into CASKRGSGELFF.